Included here is one T cell receptor beta chain sequence, with context. The data stem from a study of control samples from healthy donors and cancer patients. Germline CDR1 reads KGHSH; CDR2 reads LQKENI. The V end was cut by 2 bases, the J end by 6 bases, with 9 bases between. This CDR3 contains 13 residues. Data came from immunoSEQ multiplex PCR; TCRdb stores just in-frame clones and leaves some out. Of approximately 120,000 clones listed, about 90% were seen once; the top ten hold over 2.5%. This chain links TRBV18 with TRBJ2-3; the D is unclear. This clonotype was obtained from a man aged 55 to 70 in good health. Source material: blood. The CDR3 sequence: CASSPGNLDTQYF. As DNA, the CDR3 is TGTGCCAGCTCACCAGGAAATTTGGATACGCAGTATTTT.